This T cell receptor (beta chain) was captured in a study of T cell changes during pregnancy in multiple sclerosis. The CDR3 is 16 amino acids. Per germline, CDR1 SGHRS and CDR2 YFSETQ. V lost 1 base and J lost 0, with 13 bases in between. Repertoires were generated with immunoSEQ multiplex PCR, while TCRdb's copy carries only in-frame clones and drops some. The data show about 36,000 clones, about nine tenths seen once. The sequence derives from a female donor in good health, enrolled as a control in a pregnancy study. This chain uses TRBV5-1 with TRBJ2-5; perhaps TRBD1 as D (7 bases). The input for sequencing was CD4+ T cells from peripheral blood mononuclear cells, taken in the second trimester of pregnancy. CDR3 in DNA: TGCGCCAGCAGCTTGTTGGCGGGACAGCACCAAGAGACCCAGTACTTC. It yields the protein CASSLLAGQHQETQYF.